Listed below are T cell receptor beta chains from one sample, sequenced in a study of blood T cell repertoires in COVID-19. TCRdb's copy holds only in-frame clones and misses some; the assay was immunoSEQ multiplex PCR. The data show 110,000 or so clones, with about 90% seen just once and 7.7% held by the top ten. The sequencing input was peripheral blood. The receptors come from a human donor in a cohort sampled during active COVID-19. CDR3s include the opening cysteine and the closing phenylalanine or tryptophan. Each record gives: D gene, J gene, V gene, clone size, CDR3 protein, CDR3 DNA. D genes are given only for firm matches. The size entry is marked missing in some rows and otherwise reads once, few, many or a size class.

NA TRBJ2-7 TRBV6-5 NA CASSKGNYEQYF TGTGCCAGCAGTAAGGGGAACTACGAGCAGTACTTC
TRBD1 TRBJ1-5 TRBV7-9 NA CASSLDRGVGNQPQHF TGTGCCAGCAGCTTAGACAGGGGGGTAGGCAATCAGCCCCAGCATTTT
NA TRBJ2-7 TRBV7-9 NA CASSPLYEQYF TGTGCCAGCAGCCCCCTTTACGAGCAGTACTTC
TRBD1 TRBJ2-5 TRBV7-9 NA CASSNTGDEGTQYF TGTGCCAGCAGCAACACAGGGGACGAGGGGACCCAGTACTTC
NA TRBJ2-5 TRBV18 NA CASSPPSVWETQYF TGTGCCAGCTCACCACCGTCGGTCTGGGAGACCCAGTACTTC
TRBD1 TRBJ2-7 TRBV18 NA CASSPDRDGEQYF TGTGCCAGCTCACCAGACAGGGATGGCGAGCAGTACTTC
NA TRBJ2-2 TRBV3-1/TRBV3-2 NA CASSQLTGLTGELFF TGTGCCAGCAGCCAATTAACAGGTCTCACCGGGGAGCTGTTTTTT
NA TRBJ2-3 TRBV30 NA CAWSVTGYRGTDTQYF TGTGCCTGGAGTGTAACCGGTTACCGAGGCACAGATACGCAGTATTTT
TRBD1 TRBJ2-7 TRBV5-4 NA CASSLTQGFSYEQYF TGTGCCAGCAGCTTGACACAGGGGTTCTCCTACGAGCAGTACTTC
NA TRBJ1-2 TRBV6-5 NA CASSPGVVYGYTF TGTGCCAGCAGTCCAGGGGTGGTATATGGCTACACCTTC
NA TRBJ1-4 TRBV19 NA CASSAGSHEKLFF TGTGCCAGTAGTGCCGGGTCCCATGAAAAACTGTTTTTT
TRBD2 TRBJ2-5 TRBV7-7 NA CASSLSGGSGETQYF TGTGCTAGCAGCTTATCGGGGGGGTCTGGGGAGACCCAGTACTTC
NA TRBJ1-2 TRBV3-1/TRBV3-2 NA CASKLSTGGHGYTF TGTGCCAGCAAGCTTAGTACCGGGGGTCATGGCTACACCTTC
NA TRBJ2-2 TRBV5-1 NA CASAVHANTGELFF TGCGCCAGCGCAGTACACGCGAACACCGGGGAGCTGTTTTTT
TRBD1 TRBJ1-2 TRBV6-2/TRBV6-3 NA CASSYGGQAYGYTF TGTGCCAGCAGTTATGGAGGACAGGCCTATGGCTACACCTTC
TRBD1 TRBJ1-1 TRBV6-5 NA CASSYSTSGGRVEAFF TGTGCCAGCAGTTACTCGACGTCAGGGGGACGGGTTGAAGCTTTCTTT
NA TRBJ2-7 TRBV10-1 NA CATAEGYEQYF TGCGCCACAGCGGAGGGCTACGAGCAGTACTTC
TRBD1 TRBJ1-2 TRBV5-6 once CASTLTGVKGYGYTF TGTGCCAGCACCTTAACAGGGGTAAAGGGCTATGGCTACACCTTC
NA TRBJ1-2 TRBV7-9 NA CASSLGQPGVDGYTF TGTGCCAGCAGCTTAGGCCAGCCCGGGGTAGATGGCTACACCTTC
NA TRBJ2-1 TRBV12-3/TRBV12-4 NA CASSPPPNNEQFF TGTGCCAGCAGTCCGCCTCCTAACAATGAGCAGTTCTTC
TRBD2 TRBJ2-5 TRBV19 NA CASSRSGGYQETQYF TGTGCCAGTAGTCGAAGCGGGGGGTACCAAGAGACCCAGTACTTC
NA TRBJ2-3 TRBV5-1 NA CASSLQGSAADTQYF TGCGCCAGCAGCTTGCAGGGGTCGGCCGCAGATACGCAGTATTTT
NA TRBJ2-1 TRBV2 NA CASSAWAYNEQFF TGTGCCAGCAGCGCCTGGGCTTACAATGAGCAGTTCTTC
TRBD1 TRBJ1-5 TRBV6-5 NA CASRGQGAQPQHF TGTGCCAGCAGAGGACAGGGGGCGCAGCCCCAGCATTTT
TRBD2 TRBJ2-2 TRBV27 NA CASSGTSGRRTGELFF TGTGCCAGCAGTGGGACTAGCGGGAGACGAACCGGGGAGCTGTTTTTT
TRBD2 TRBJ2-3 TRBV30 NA CAWSVGTGGRRDTQYF TGTGCCTGGAGTGTAGGAACGGGGGGGCGTAGAGATACGCAGTATTTT
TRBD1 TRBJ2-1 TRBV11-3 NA CASSLAGTGSYNEQFF TGTGCCAGCAGCTTAGCCGGGACAGGTTCCTACAATGAGCAGTTCTTC
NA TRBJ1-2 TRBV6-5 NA CASMSGWTFDYGYTF TGTGCCAGCATGTCGGGGTGGACCTTTGACTATGGCTACACCTTC
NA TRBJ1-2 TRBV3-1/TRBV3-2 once CASSQDVSGGQIYGYTF TGTGCCAGCAGCCAAGATGTGTCTGGAGGGCAGATCTATGGCTACACCTTC
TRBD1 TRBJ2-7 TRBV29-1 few CRADRGPFEQYF TGCAGAGCCGACAGGGGGCCATTCGAGCAGTACTTC
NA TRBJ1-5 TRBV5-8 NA CASSLLVVPQHF TGTGCCAGCAGCTTGCTTGTTGTGCCCCAGCATTTT
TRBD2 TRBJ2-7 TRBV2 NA CASRLAGGPWEQYF TGTGCCAGCAGACTAGCGGGAGGGCCTTGGGAGCAGTACTTC
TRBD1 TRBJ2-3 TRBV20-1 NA CSASGQGTDTQYF TGCAGTGCTAGTGGACAGGGCACAGATACGCAGTATTTT
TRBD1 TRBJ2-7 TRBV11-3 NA CASSSWTGAPYEQYF TGTGCCAGCAGCTCCTGGACAGGGGCCCCCTACGAGCAGTACTTC
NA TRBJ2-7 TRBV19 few CASRGGTYEQYF TGTGCCAGTAGAGGCGGGACCTACGAGCAGTACTTC
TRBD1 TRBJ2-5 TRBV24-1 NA CATSGAGTGDGETQYF TGTGCCACCAGTGGGGCCGGGACAGGGGACGGAGAGACCCAGTACTTC
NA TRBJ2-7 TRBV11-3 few CASSSRKTYEQYF TGTGCCAGCAGCTCTAGAAAGACCTACGAGCAGTACTTC
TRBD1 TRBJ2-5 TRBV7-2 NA CASSLGTGGETQYF TGTGCCAGCAGCCTGGGGACAGGGGGAGAGACCCAGTACTTC
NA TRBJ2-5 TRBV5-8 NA CASSLDRETQYF TGTGCCAGCAGCCTCGACAGGGAGACCCAGTACTTC
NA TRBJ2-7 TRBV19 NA CASSIGAPTGVSYEQYF TGTGCCAGTAGTATTGGCGCTCCCACGGGGGTTTCCTACGAGCAGTACTTC
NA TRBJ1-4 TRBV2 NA CASIPGAPNEKLFF TGTGCCAGCATTCCAGGGGCCCCTAATGAAAAACTGTTTTTT
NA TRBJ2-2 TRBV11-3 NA CASSLDGSGLGELFF TGTGCCAGCAGCTTAGACGGGAGTGGCCTCGGGGAGCTGTTTTTT
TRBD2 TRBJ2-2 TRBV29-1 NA CSVEVSGTSSGELFF TGCAGCGTTGAGGTCTCCGGGACTAGCTCCGGGGAGCTGTTTTTT
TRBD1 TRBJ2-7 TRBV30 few CAWSGTGGGEQYF TGTGCCTGGAGTGGGACAGGGGGTGGCGAGCAGTACTTC
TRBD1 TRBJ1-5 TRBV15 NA CATSRGDRDQPQHF TGTGCCACCAGCAGAGGTGACAGGGATCAGCCCCAGCATTTT
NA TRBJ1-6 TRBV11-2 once CASSLTSESSYNSPLHF TGTGCCAGCAGCTTAACATCGGAGAGCTCCTATAATTCACCCCTCCACTTT
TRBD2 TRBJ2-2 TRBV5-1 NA CASSTRTSGNTGELFF TGCGCCAGCAGCACGAGGACTAGCGGGAACACCGGGGAGCTGTTTTTT
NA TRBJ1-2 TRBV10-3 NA CAISEVEAFRGYTF TGTGCCATCAGTGAGGTCGAGGCGTTTCGTGGCTACACCTTC
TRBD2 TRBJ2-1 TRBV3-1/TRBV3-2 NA CASSHPLAGSHNEQFF TGTGCCAGCAGCCACCCACTAGCGGGATCCCACAATGAGCAGTTCTTC
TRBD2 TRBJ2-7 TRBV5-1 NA CASSWGGLARDEQYF TGCGCCAGCAGCTGGGGGGGACTAGCACGGGACGAGCAGTACTTC
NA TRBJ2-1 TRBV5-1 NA CASCAVIGQTLRDEQFF TGCGCCAGCTGCGCTGTCATCGGACAGACCCTTAGGGATGAGCAGTTCTTC